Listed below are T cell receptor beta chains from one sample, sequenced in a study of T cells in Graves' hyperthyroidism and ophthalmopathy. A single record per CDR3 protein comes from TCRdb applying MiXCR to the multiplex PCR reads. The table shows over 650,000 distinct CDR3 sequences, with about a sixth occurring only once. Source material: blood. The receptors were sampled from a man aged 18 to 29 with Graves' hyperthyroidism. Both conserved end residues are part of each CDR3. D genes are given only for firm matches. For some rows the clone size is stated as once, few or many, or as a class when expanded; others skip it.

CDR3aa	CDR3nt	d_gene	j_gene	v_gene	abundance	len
CASSDSESSYEQYF	TGTGCCAGCAGTGACTCAGAGAGCTCCTACGAGCAGTACTTC	NA	TRBJ2-7	TRBV2	NA	14
CASSPGLDDEQYF	TGTGCCAGCTCACCAGGACTCGACGACGAGCAGTACTTC	NA	TRBJ2-7	TRBV18	many	13
CATSRDQGQNYEQYF	TGTGCCACCAGCAGAGACCAAGGACAGAACTACGAGCAGTACTTC	NA	TRBJ2-7	TRBV15	NA	15
CASTPLAGLNEQFF	TGTGCCAGCACCCCACTAGCGGGGCTTAATGAGCAGTTCTTC	TRBD2	TRBJ2-1	TRBV28	many	14
CASSVLRDEQFF	TGTGCCAGCAGTGTGCTGAGGGATGAGCAGTTCTTC	NA	TRBJ2-1	TRBV28	NA	12
CAWAAGLSPTDTQYF	TGTGCCTGGGCCGCGGGACTCTCCCCCACAGATACGCAGTATTTT	NA	TRBJ2-3	TRBV30	few	15
CASSYSLLGEQFF	TGTGCCAGCAGTTACTCTCTCCTGGGGGAGCAGTTCTTC	NA	TRBJ2-1	TRBV6-5	many	13
CASSYARSQGKAFF	TGTGCCAGCAGTTACGCGAGGTCACAGGGAAAAGCTTTCTTT	NA	TRBJ1-1	TRBV6-6	NA	14
CASTKVGGLNTEAFF	TGTGCCAGCACAAAAGTGGGGGGCTTGAACACTGAAGCTTTCTTT	NA	TRBJ1-1	TRBV6-1	NA	15
CASSLVRYGYTF	TGTGCCAGCAGTTTGGTGCGCTATGGCTACACCTTC	NA	TRBJ1-2	TRBV12-3/TRBV12-4	NA	12
CASSLGTSGSYEQFF	TGCGCCAGCAGCCTCGGGACTAGCGGGAGCTATGAGCAGTTCTTC	TRBD2	TRBJ2-1	TRBV5-1	few	15
CASSFSGGADTQYF	TGTGCCAGCAGTTTTTCAGGGGGAGCAGATACGCAGTATTTT	TRBD1	TRBJ2-3	TRBV28	many	14
CASSFTGGPTDTQYF	TGTGCCAGCAGCTTCACGGGAGGGCCAACAGATACGCAGTATTTT	TRBD2	TRBJ2-3	TRBV5-4	few	15
CASSLGGLAGVVNTQYF	TGTGCCAGCAGCTTAGGCGGGCTAGCGGGAGTCGTGAATACGCAGTATTTT	TRBD2	TRBJ2-3	TRBV7-2	many	17
CANTHRDRGRRYGYTF	TGTGCCAACACCCACCGGGACAGGGGGCGCCGGTATGGCTACACCTTC	TRBD1	TRBJ1-2	TRBV5-8	many	16
CASSPGTAPYPQHF	TGTGCCAGCTCACCCGGGACAGCACCCTATCCCCAGCATTTT	TRBD1	TRBJ1-5	TRBV18	NA	14
CASSQDLRDRGTNEKLFF	TGTGCCAGCAGCCAAGATCTAAGGGACAGGGGAACTAATGAAAAACTGTTTTTT	TRBD1	TRBJ1-4	TRBV3-1	NA	18
CATGNRGRNEQFF	TGTGCCACCGGCAATCGGGGTCGTAATGAGCAGTTCTTC	NA	TRBJ2-1	TRBV15	few	13
CAWSEQTSYEQYF	TGTGCCTGGAGTGAACAAACGTCTTACGAGCAGTACTTC	NA	TRBJ2-7	TRBV30	few	13
CASSVTSGSSGTDTQYF	TGTGCCAGCAGCGTGACTAGCGGGAGTTCTGGCACAGATACGCAGTATTTT	TRBD2	TRBJ2-3	TRBV9	NA	17
CASSLRKSGQGLTYEQYF	TGTGCCAGCAGTTTAAGGAAGAGCGGACAGGGGTTAACCTACGAGCAGTACTTC	TRBD1	TRBJ2-7	TRBV12-3/TRBV12-4	many	18
CASSLAATNTEAFF	TGTGCCAGCAGCTTAGCGGCGACAAACACTGAAGCTTTCTTT	NA	TRBJ1-1	TRBV7-9	NA	14
CASSLFSSGSLEQFF	TGTGCCAGCAGTTTATTTTCTAGCGGGAGTCTTGAGCAGTTCTTC	TRBD2	TRBJ2-1	TRBV28	NA	15
CASSEGGRLSGNTIYF	TGCGCCAGCAGTGAGGGCGGCCGGCTCTCTGGAAACACCATATATTTT	NA	TRBJ1-3	TRBV10-1	NA	16
CASSGLAGGRKETQYF	TGTGCCAGCAGCGGACTAGCGGGAGGCAGGAAGGAGACCCAGTACTTC	TRBD2	TRBJ2-5	TRBV7-3	NA	16
CASSPTAFRDNDQPQHF	TGTGCCAGCAGCCCTACCGCCTTCCGGGACAACGATCAGCCCCAGCATTTT	NA	TRBJ1-5	TRBV28	few	17
CSASSEAGAWEQYF	TGCAGTGCTAGCAGTGAGGCAGGGGCCTGGGAGCAGTACTTC	NA	TRBJ2-7	TRBV20-1	NA	14
CASSSWTPGAVADTQYF	TGTGCCAGCAGCTCATGGACACCGGGAGCGGTGGCAGATACGCAGTATTTT	NA	TRBJ2-3	TRBV7-3	NA	17
CASSPGMRNQPQHF	TGTGCCAGCAGCCCCGGGATGCGCAATCAGCCCCAGCATTTT	NA	TRBJ1-5	TRBV27	NA	14
CASGTRAAAHEQFF	TGTGCCAGCGGCACTCGAGCGGCGGCGCATGAGCAGTTCTTC	NA	TRBJ2-1	TRBV7-9	many	14
CASSQRAQETQYF	TGTGCCAGCAGTCAGCGGGCACAAGAGACCCAGTACTTC	NA	TRBJ2-5	TRBV2	NA	13
CASSLVAGASYEQYF	TGTGCCAGCAGCTTAGTAGCGGGGGCCTCCTACGAGCAGTACTTC	TRBD2	TRBJ2-7	TRBV7-2	many	15
CASSLVGGQGSHNEQFF	TGTGCCAGCAGCTTAGTTGGAGGGCAGGGGTCTCACAATGAGCAGTTCTTC	NA	TRBJ2-1	TRBV7-9	NA	17
CSVVGAREQETQYF	TGCAGCGTTGTGGGGGCGCGGGAACAAGAGACCCAGTACTTC	NA	TRBJ2-5	TRBV29-1	few	14
CSVEHQGEAFF	TGCAGCGTTGAACACCAAGGCGAAGCTTTCTTT	NA	TRBJ1-1	TRBV29-1	many	11
CSAGAGGGETQYF	TGCAGTGCTGGGGCAGGGGGGGGGGAGACCCAGTACTTC	NA	TRBJ2-5	TRBV20-1	many	13
CAISEQDRGRETQYF	TGTGCCATCAGTGAACAAGACAGGGGCCGTGAGACCCAGTACTTC	TRBD1	TRBJ2-5	TRBV10-3	many	15
CASSVADAYERYF	TGTGCCAGCAGCGTAGCTGACGCCTACGAGCGGTACTTC	NA	TRBJ2-7	TRBV9	NA	13
CASSQDIFGTVTQYF	TGCGCCAGCAGCCAAGATATATTTGGCACCGTTACGCAGTATTTT	NA	TRBJ2-3	TRBV4-3	NA	15
CAIRRQGTTDTQYF	TGTGCCATCCGCCGACAGGGGACCACAGATACGCAGTATTTT	TRBD1	TRBJ2-3	TRBV10-3	NA	14
CASSGQIQETQYF	TGTGCCAGCAGCGGACAGATCCAAGAGACCCAGTACTTC	NA	TRBJ2-5	TRBV7-9	many	13
CASSSRLAGATDTQYF	TGTGCCAGCAGTTCACGACTAGCGGGAGCCACAGATACGCAGTATTTT	TRBD2	TRBJ2-3	TRBV28	NA	16
CSARDQRRGTSYEQYF	TGCAGTGCTAGAGATCAGCGCCGGGGGACCTCCTACGAGCAGTACTTC	NA	TRBJ2-7	TRBV20-1	NA	16
CASSEDRGWDEQFF	TGTGCCAGCAGTGAAGACAGGGGGTGGGATGAGCAGTTCTTC	TRBD1	TRBJ2-1	TRBV6-1	many	14
CASSWDVHEQYF	TGTGCCAGCAGCTGGGACGTCCACGAGCAGTACTTC	NA	TRBJ2-7	TRBV6-2/TRBV6-3	NA	12
CASSLVVRAPGQYF	TGTGCCAGCAGCTTAGTAGTTCGAGCGCCGGGGCAGTACTTC	NA	TRBJ2-7	TRBV7-2	NA	14
CAWSAPPGAYNEQFF	TGTGCCTGGAGTGCCCCCCCGGGGGCCTACAATGAGCAGTTCTTC	NA	TRBJ2-1	TRBV30	few	15
CASRPYRGPHEAFF	TGTGCCAGCAGGCCCTATCGGGGGCCCCATGAAGCTTTCTTT	NA	TRBJ1-1	TRBV5-5	NA	14
CASSGTGANSYEQYF	TGTGCCAGCAGCGGGACAGGGGCTAACTCCTACGAGCAGTACTTC	TRBD1	TRBJ2-7	TRBV7-2	NA	15
CASSQRDRGGYTF	TGTGCCAGCAGCCAACGGGACAGGGGTGGCTACACCTTC	TRBD1	TRBJ1-2	TRBV3-1	few	13
CASKLAEMGYEQYF	TGTGCCAGCAAACTAGCGGAGATGGGGTACGAGCAGTACTTC	TRBD2	TRBJ2-7	TRBV2	NA	14
CASSLSIGASTEAFF	TGTGCCAGCAGTTTATCCATAGGGGCAAGCACTGAAGCTTTCTTT	NA	TRBJ1-1	TRBV28	many	15
CASGLVKSGEGLAPGELFF	TGTGCTAGTGGTTTGGTAAAGAGCGGCGAGGGACTAGCTCCCGGGGAGCTGTTTTTT	TRBD2	TRBJ2-2	TRBV12-5	NA	19
CASSPETDTQYF	TGTGCCAGCAGCCCAGAGACGGATACGCAGTATTTT	NA	TRBJ2-3	TRBV28	many	12
CASSLLTSSEQFF	TGTGCCAGCAGCTTGTTAACTAGCAGTGAGCAGTTCTTC	NA	TRBJ2-1	TRBV7-9	few	13